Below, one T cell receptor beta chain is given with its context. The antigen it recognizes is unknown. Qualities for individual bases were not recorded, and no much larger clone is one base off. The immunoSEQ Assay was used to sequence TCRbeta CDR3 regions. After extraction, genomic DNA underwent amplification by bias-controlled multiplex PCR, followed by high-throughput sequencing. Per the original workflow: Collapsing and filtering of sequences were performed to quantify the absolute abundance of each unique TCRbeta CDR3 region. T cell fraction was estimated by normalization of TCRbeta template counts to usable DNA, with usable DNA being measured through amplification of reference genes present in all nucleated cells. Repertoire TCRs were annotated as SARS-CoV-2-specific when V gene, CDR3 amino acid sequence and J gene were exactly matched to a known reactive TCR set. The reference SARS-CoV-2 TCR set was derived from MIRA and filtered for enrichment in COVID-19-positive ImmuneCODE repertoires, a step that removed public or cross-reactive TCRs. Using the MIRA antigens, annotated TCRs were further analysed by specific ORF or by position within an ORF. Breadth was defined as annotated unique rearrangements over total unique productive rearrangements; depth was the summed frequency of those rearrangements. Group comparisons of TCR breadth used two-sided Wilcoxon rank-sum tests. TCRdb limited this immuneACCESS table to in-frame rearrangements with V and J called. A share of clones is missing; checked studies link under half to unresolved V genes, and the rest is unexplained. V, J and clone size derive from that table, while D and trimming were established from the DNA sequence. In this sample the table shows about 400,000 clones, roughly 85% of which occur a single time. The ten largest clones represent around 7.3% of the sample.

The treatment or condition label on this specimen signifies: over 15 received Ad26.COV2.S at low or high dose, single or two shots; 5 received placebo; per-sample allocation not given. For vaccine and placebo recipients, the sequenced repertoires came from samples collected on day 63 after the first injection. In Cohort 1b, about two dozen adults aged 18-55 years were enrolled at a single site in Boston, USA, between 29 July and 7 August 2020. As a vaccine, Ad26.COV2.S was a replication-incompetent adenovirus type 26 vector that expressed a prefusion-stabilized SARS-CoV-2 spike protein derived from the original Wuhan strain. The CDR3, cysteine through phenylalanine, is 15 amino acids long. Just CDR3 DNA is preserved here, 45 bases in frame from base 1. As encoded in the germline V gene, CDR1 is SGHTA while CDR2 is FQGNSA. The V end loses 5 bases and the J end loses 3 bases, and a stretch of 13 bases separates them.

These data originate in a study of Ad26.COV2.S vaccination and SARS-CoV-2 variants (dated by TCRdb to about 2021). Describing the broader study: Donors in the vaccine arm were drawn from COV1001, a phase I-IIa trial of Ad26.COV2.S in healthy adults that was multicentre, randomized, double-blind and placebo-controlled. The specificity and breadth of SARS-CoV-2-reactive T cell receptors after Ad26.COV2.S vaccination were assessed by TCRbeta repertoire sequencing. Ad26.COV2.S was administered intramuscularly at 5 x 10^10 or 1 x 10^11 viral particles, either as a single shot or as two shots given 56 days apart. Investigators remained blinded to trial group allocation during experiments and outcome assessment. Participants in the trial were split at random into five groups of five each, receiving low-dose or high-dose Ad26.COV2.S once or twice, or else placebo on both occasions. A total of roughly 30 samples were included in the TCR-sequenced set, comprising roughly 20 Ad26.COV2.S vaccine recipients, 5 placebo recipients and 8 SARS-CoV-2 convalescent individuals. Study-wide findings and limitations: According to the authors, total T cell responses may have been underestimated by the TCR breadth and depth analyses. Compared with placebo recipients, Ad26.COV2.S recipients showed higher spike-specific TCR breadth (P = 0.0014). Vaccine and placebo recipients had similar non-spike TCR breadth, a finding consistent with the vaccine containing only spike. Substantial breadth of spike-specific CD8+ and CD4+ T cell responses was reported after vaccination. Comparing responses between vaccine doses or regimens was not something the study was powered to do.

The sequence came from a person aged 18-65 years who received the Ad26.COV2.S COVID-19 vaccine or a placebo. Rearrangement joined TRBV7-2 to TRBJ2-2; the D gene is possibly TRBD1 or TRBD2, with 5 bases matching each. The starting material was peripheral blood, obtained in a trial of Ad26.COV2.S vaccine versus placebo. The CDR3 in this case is CASSAGTYYTGELFF. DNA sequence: TGTGCCAGCAGCGCCGGGACCTATTACACCGGGGAGCTGTTTTTT.